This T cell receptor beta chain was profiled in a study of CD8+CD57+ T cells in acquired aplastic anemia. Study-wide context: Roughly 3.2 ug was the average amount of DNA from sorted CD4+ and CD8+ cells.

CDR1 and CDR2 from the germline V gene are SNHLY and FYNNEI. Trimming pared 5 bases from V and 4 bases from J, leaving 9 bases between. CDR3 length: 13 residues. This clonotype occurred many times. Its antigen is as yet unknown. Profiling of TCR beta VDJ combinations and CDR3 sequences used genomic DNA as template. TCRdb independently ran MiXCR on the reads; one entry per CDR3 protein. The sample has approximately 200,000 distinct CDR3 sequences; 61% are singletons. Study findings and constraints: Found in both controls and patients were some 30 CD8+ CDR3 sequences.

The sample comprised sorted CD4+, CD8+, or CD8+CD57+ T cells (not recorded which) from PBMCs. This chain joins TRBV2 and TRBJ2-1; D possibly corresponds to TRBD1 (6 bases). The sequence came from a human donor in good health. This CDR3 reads CASSLGQYNEQFF. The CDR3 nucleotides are TGTGCCAGCAGTCTAGGACAGTACAATGAGCAGTTCTTC.